Following are 15 T cell receptor beta chains from one sample sequenced in a study of early T cells in non-severe SARS-CoV-2 infection. MiXCR was run by TCRdb on the 5' RACE reads, yielding one entry per CDR3 protein. The data contain roughly 75,000 distinct CDR3 sequences, more than 7.5% of them seen just once; the ten biggest clones take up approximately 4.9%. The sequenced material came from whole blood. These receptors all come from an adult who was a healthcare worker with PCR-confirmed SARS-CoV-2 infection or an uninfected control (not recorded which).

This clonotype was seen once. The rearrangement joins TRBV7-3 to TRBJ1-4; no clear D gene. Germline V gene sequence: CDR1 SGHTA, CDR2 FQGTGA. Between the trimmed V and J ends, which lost 1 base and 13 bases, there was a span of 16 bases. There are 14 residues in the CDR3. This CDR3 reads CASSLKPRRGRLFF. In DNA, the CDR3 is TGTGCCAGCAGCTTAAAACCCCGTCGCGGAAGACTGTTTTTT.

Turning to this clonotype: With a much larger clone just one base away, this may be a read error. V gene TRBV18 combines with J gene TRBJ1-6, with a tentative D call TRBD1 (5 bases). The CDR3 is 15 amino acids. The germline V gene has CDR1 KGHSH and CDR2 LQKENI. CDR3 region: CDSSPAQARNSPLHF. The CDR3 nucleotides read TGTGACAGCTCACCAGCACAGGCCAGGAATTCACCCCTCCACTTT.

This clonotype was counted at least ten times. The rearrangement joins TRBV28 to TRBJ2-5; maybe TRBD1 (5 bases). Trimming stripped 3 bases from V and 4 bases from J, with 12 bases between. Germline CDR1 and CDR2: MDHEN and SYDVKM. The CDR3 totals 14 residues. CDR3 sequence reads: CASSFSWGTETQYF. In DNA, the CDR3 is TGTGCCAGCAGTTTTTCTTGGGGCACAGAGACCCAGTACTTC.

This clonotype was observed many times. The CDR3 sequence: CASSPAVFPNEQFF. CDR3 sequence (DNA): TGTGCCAGCAGCCCGGCGGTCTTTCCTAATGAGCAGTTCTTC. The V call is TRBV3-1, the J call TRBJ2-1; D is ambiguous. Trimming stripped 4 bases from V and 7 bases from J, with 14 bases between. Germline CDR1 LGHDT, CDR2 YNNKEL (reference sequence). This CDR3 is 14 amino acids long.

This clonotype has ten or more counts. The rearrangement links TRBV29-1 to TRBJ2-1, with unresolved D. The V gene lost 2 bases and the J gene lost 0 bases, with 11 bases spanning the gap. The CDR3 covers 15 residues. Germline loops: CDR1 SQVTM, CDR2 ANQGSEA. The CDR3 region is CSVEPTHTSYNEQFF. The CDR3 bases are TGCAGCGTTGAACCGACTCACACCTCCTACAATGAGCAGTTCTTC.

There are many counts of this clonotype. V usage is TRBV28 and J usage is TRBJ2-2; the D call may be TRBD1 or TRBD2 (5 bases each). The CDR3 sequence is 13 residues long. Germline lookup yields CDR1 MDHEN and CDR2 SYDVKM. Trimming left V 3 bases short and J 6 bases short, with 8 bases between. CDR3 in DNA: TGTGCCAGCAGTTTGGGGGAGTCCGGGGAGCTGTTTTTT. Translation: CASSLGESGELFF.

This clonotype turned up a few times. The V and J genes are TRBV5-4 and TRBJ2-1, with 8 nucleotides matching TRBD2. V gave up 5 bases and J gave up 0 bases; unmatched junction bases: 10. The CDR3 runs 17 residues. Germline values: CDR1 SGHNT, CDR2 YYREEE (reference sequence). The CDR3 nucleotides read TGTGCCAGCAGAACCAGCGGGAGTATGAGCTCCTACAATGAGCAGTTCTTC. Translating it yields CASRTSGSMSSYNEQFF.

This clonotype occurred many times. The chain has TRBV10-2 and TRBJ2-5; 8 positions agree with TRBD2. Unmatched junction bases numbered 1, after V lost 0 bases and J lost 1 base. Germline V gene data show CDR1 as WSHSY and CDR2 as SAAADI. The CDR3 is 15 residues long. CDR3 nucleotides: TGCGCCAGCAGTGAGTCGACTAGCGCCCAAGAGACCCAGTACTTC. This encodes CASSESTSAQETQYF.

This clonotype has a handful of counts. This chain connects TRBV27 to TRBJ1-1; D not certain. V lost 6 bases, J lost 3 bases, and 11 bases lay in between. The CDR3 runs 13 residues. Germline values: CDR1 MNHEY, CDR2 SMNVEV (reference sequence). The CDR3 spells CASSLKGDTEAFF. Written as DNA, the CDR3 is TGTGCCAGCAGCTTGAAAGGCGACACTGAAGCTTTCTTT.

In this sample, this clonotype turned up many times. CDR3 amino acids: CASSPTKITGTSGRYTGELFF. CDR3 DNA: TGTGCCAGCAGCCCGACAAAAATTACCGGGACTAGCGGGAGATACACCGGGGAGCTGTTTTTT. The rearrangement links TRBV7-9 to TRBJ2-2; TRBD2 aligns across 14 bases. With V trimmed by 5 bases and J by 3 bases, 17 bases remained unmatched. Germline assignment: CDR1 SEHNR and CDR2 FQNEAQ (reference sequence). The CDR3 has 21 amino acids.

This clonotype was observed many times. The gene calls are TRBV2 and TRBJ1-5; possible D gene TRBD1, 6 bases. Between the trimmed V and J ends, which lost 8 bases and 5 bases, there was a span of 13 bases. Germline CDR1 is SNHLY and CDR2 is FYNNEI. The CDR3 is 13 amino acids. CDR3 nucleotides: TGTGCCAGCGCCGGGACACAATATCAGCCCCAGCATTTT. Encoded protein: CASAGTQYQPQHF.

This clonotype has ten or more counts. J is TRBJ1-2 and V is TRBV21-1. TRBV21-1 is assigned pseudogene status. This CDR3 contains 15 residues. CDR3 residues: CASSKLGGPTWGYTF. CDR3 nucleotides: TGTGCCAGCAGCAAATTAGGAGGACCAACTTGGGGCTACACCTTC.

This rearrangement joins TRBV28 to TRBJ2-7; no clear D gene. Trimming took 5 bases from V and 3 from J, leaving 5 bases between them. The CDR3 is 11 amino acids. CDR1 MDHEN and CDR2 SYDVKM come from the germline V gene. This CDR3 is CASSPLYEQYF. DNA for the CDR3: TGTGCCAGCAGTCCACTCTACGAGCAGTACTTC.

The sample holds many counts of this clonotype. V is TRBV24-1 and J is TRBJ2-1; TRBD1 agrees at 7 bases. The CDR3 is made up of 13 amino acids. The germline gives CDR1 KGHDR, CDR2 SFDVKD. The J segment lost 3 bases and the V segment lost 7 bases, leaving 2 bases of the junction unmatched. The CDR3 DNA reads as TGTGCCACCAGCGGGGACAGCTACAATGAGCAGTTCTTC. Translation gives CATSGDSYNEQFF.

The rearrangement links TRBV5-1 to TRBJ1-1; possibly TRBD1 for D (5 bases). The CDR3 is 14 amino acids. CDR1 and CDR2 (germline): SGHRS, YFSETQ. The V end was cut by 1 base, the J end by 5 bases, with 12 bases between. The CDR3 sequence: CASSLTGRATEAFF. CDR3 DNA sequence: TGCGCCAGCAGCTTGACGGGGCGCGCGACTGAAGCTTTCTTT.